The 16 T cell receptor beta chains listed next were all sequenced from one sample in a study of shared clonotypes between healthy human individuals. Naive CD8 cells comprised CD45RO-negative, CCR7-positively selected cells, excluding terminally differentiated effector memory CD45RA+ cells. Clones were sequenced by immunoSEQ multiplex PCR, and TCRdb holds only the in-frame ones, with some missing. Among about 2 million clones listed, 85% to 95% were seen once. The sample consisted of naive CD8+ T cells sorted from blood. These receptor sequences come from a young man in good health.

The rearrangement uses TRBV13 and TRBJ1-2, with no clear D. CDR1 is PRHDT, CDR2 FYEKMQ, per germline (reference sequence). V lost 5 bases and J 2 bases, leaving 21 bases between the germline ends. The CDR3 has 17 amino acids. The CDR3 region is CASSHSGVVGTNYGYTF. The DNA for the CDR3 is TGTGCCAGCAGCCACAGTGGGGTGGTCGGAACAAACTATGGCTACACCTTC.

The CDR3 loop reads CASSEKDRGPAPGTQYF. CDR3 sequence (DNA): TGTGCCAGCAGTGAAAAGGACAGGGGGCCTGCCCCAGGTACGCAGTATTTT. V is TRBV6-1 and J is TRBJ2-3, with 11 bases fitting TRBD1. The length of the CDR3 is 17 residues. The germline V gene has CDR1 MNHNS and CDR2 SASEGT. V trimming: 2 bases; J trimming: 8 bases; junction bases outside the gene matches: 12.

V and J are TRBV7-9 and TRBJ1-1; D unresolved. Germline V gene sequence: CDR1 SEHNR, CDR2 FQNEAQ (reference sequence). Trimming stripped 1 base from V and 5 bases from J, with 17 bases between. The length of the CDR3 is 16 residues. DNA of the CDR3: TGTGCCAGCAGCTTAGTAATCGCGGGCCGAGGGACTGAAGCTTTCTTT. Protein: CASSLVIAGRGTEAFF. Together with reference TRBV7-9 and TRBJ1-1, the CDR3 gives the full variable domain: DTGVSQNPRHKITKRGQNVTFRCDPISEHNRLYWYRQTLGQGPEFLTYFQNEAQLEKSRLLSDRFSAERPKGSFSTLEIQRTEQGDSAMYLCASSLVIAGRGTEAFFGQGTRLTVV.

Written as DNA, the CDR3 is TGTGCCAGCGGGGGAGTCGGGGAGCTGTTTTTT. This codes for CASGGVGELFF. The chain is built from TRBV7-9 and TRBJ2-2; D assignment may be TRBD1 or TRBD2 (5 bases each). This CDR3 has 11 residues. CDR1 and CDR2 from the germline V gene are SEHNR and FQNEAQ (reference sequence). V was trimmed by 8 bases and J by 7 bases, leaving 8 bases between them.

On this clone itself: This CDR3 is also generated by other DNA sequences in the sample. The V call is TRBV13, the J call TRBJ2-7; D may be TRBD2 (5 bases). The V gene lost 0 bases and the J gene lost 0 bases, with 9 bases spanning the gap. Germline CDR1 and CDR2: PRHDT and FYEKMQ (reference sequence). There are 15 residues in the CDR3. CDR3 nucleotides: TGTGCCAGCAGCTTAGGGCGAGGGTCCTCCTACGAGCAGTACTTC. Translated: CASSLGRGSSYEQYF.

J is TRBJ2-1 and V is TRBV27; 10 nucleotides agree with TRBD1. Germline CDR1 and CDR2: MNHEY and SMNVEV (reference sequence). This CDR3 is built from 14 residues. The junction had 5 bases not matched to a gene; V was cut back by 5 bases and J by 7 bases. The CDR3 coding sequence is TGTGCCAGCAGTCCATGGACAGGGGGGAATGAGCAGTTCTTC. It encodes CASSPWTGGNEQFF.

The gene calls are TRBV14 and TRBJ2-1; a possible D gene is TRBD1 (6 bases). The germline V gene has CDR1 SGHDN and CDR2 FVKESK. CDR3 length equals 14 residues. Trimming removed 2 bases at V and 10 bases at J, with 15 bases between. The CDR3 bases are TGTGCCAGCAGCCAATCGCAGGGGTGGGGGGAGCAGTTCTTC. Translated: CASSQSQGWGEQFF.

The chain employs TRBV11-2 and TRBJ2-7; D is unclear. Germline V gene sequence: CDR1 SGHAT, CDR2 FQNNGV. CDR3 size: 15 residues. Trimming pared 3 bases from V and 3 bases from J, leaving 15 bases between. The CDR3 DNA reads TGTGCCAGCAGCTTGGAAGTGTCGATGAACTACGAGCAGTACTTC. Residues: CASSLEVSMNYEQYF.

This clone occurred once. The chain joins TRBV10-3 to TRBJ2-1; 9 nucleotides match TRBD2. The CDR3 loop spans 16 amino acids. V was pared by 6 bases and J by 5 bases, with 11 bases of the junction left unmatched. Looked up from germline, CDR1 is ENHRY and CDR2 is SYGVKD. Here the CDR3 DNA reads TGTGCCATCAGCGCCCTAGCGGGGCCACAAAACAATGAGCAGTTCTTC. This translates into CAISALAGPQNNEQFF.

V is TRBV4-3 and J is TRBJ2-1; D ambiguous. Germline V gives CDR1 LGHNA, CDR2 YSLEER. This CDR3 is 14 amino acids long. The V end was cut by 1 base, the J end by 5 bases, with 9 bases between. In DNA, the CDR3 is TGCGCCAGCAGCCAAGTTTTGGGCGACAATGAGCAGTTCTTC. Translated, it gives CASSQVLGDNEQFF.

The chain combines TRBV29-1 with TRBJ2-7; D is possibly TRBD1 (6 bases). The V and J ends lost 1 base and 1 base respectively, with 17 bases between them. The germline CDR1 and CDR2 sequences are SQVTM and ANQGSEA. The CDR3 extends over 16 amino acids. CDR3: CSVEGPGGRASYEQYF. DNA of the CDR3: TGCAGCGTTGAAGGCCCTGGGGGCAGGGCATCCTACGAGCAGTACTTC.

The V gene is TRBV10-2, the J gene TRBJ2-1, with TRBD1 matching 12 bases. The CDR3 sequence is 19 residues long. V lost 8 bases to trimming and J lost 2 bases; unmatched junction nucleotides: 16. In germline, CDR1 is WSHSY, CDR2 SAAADI. The DNA of the CDR3 is TGCGCCAGCGCAGTCCCGGGACAGGGGGCCGGGAACACCTACAATGAGCAGTTCTTC. Amino acids: CASAVPGQGAGNTYNEQFF.

This clone was recorded once. The V and J genes are TRBV5-1 and TRBJ1-1, with 9 bases fitting TRBD1. After removal of 4 bases from V and 1 base from J, the junction contained 5 bases not matched to a gene. The CDR3 has 15 amino acids. Germline V gene sequence: CDR1 SGHRS, CDR2 YFSETQ. CDR3: CASSLGQGTNTEAFF. Here the CDR3 DNA reads TGCGCCAGCAGCCTCGGACAGGGGACGAACACTGAAGCTTTCTTT.

The chain joins TRBV7-9 to TRBJ1-2; the D gene is possibly TRBD1 (6 bases). Deletions cut 5 bases from V and 0 bases from J, with 16 bases between. Per the germline V gene, CDR1 is SEHNR and CDR2 is FQNEAQ (reference sequence). The CDR3 runs to 16 residues. CDR3: CASSPEEQGTNYGYTF. The CDR3 DNA sequence: TGTGCCAGCAGCCCCGAGGAACAGGGAACTAACTATGGCTACACCTTC.

This clone was picked up one time. The chain couples TRBV7-6 to TRBJ2-7; 10 bases line up with TRBD1. This CDR3 region has 14 residues. J gave up 6 bases and V 0 bases, and 2 bases lay outside the gene matches. Germline V CDR1 and CDR2: SGHVS, FNYEAQ. CDR3 loop: CASSLAGTGAEQYF. CDR3 nucleotide sequence: TGTGCCAGCAGCTTAGCCGGGACAGGGGCCGAGCAGTACTTC.

V usage is TRBV5-1 and J usage is TRBJ2-7, with D perhaps TRBD1 (5 bases). Trimming pared 2 bases from V and 3 bases from J, leaving 15 bases between. Germline CDR1 and CDR2: SGHRS and YFSETQ. The CDR3 loop spans 15 amino acids. This CDR3 is CASSLRQSSYYEQYF. In DNA, the CDR3 is TGCGCCAGCAGCTTAAGACAGTCAAGTTACTACGAGCAGTACTTC.